What follows are 13 T cell receptor beta chains derived from one specimen sequenced in a study of T cell responses to AZD1222 COVID-19 vaccine (TCRdb year 2021). The library came from the immunoSEQ multiplex PCR assay. In its TCRdb copy, this immuneACCESS table keeps in-frame sequences only and misses some clones. Where compared with another copy, unresolved V genes explain less than half of these, and the others have no known cause. The sample table lists approximately 150,000 clones, around 89% of them with a count of one. Around 4.5% of the sample goes to the ten largest clones. What the time point label conveys for this sample: about 28 days (+/-7) after the second vaccine dose. The source material was peripheral blood, sampled 28 days after the second AZD1222 dose. Receptors were obtained from an adult who received the AZD1222 COVID-19 vaccine.

The chain links TRBV7-8 to TRBJ1-2; TRBD1 matches 7 bases. The CDR3 length is 16 residues. Germline V gene sequence: CDR1 SGHVS, CDR2 FQNEAQ. The V and J ends lost 1 base and 4 bases, in that order; junction bases with no gene match: 9. Here the CDR3 reads CASSLDEGTAVYGYTF. In DNA form, the CDR3 reads TGTGCCAGCAGCTTAGATGAGGGGACAGCAGTCTATGGCTACACCTTC.

In its sample, this clone was seen a few times. CDR3 sequence reads: CASSGAGFAEAFF. CDR3 sequence (DNA): TGTGCCAGCAGTGGGGCAGGGTTCGCTGAAGCTTTCTTT. The chain links TRBV27 to TRBJ1-1; tentative D call: TRBD1 (5 bases). Germline values: CDR1 MNHEY, CDR2 SMNVEV (reference sequence). Deletions cut 5 bases from V and 6 bases from J, with 13 bases between. The CDR3 sequence is 13 residues long.

The gene calls are TRBV18 and TRBJ1-4; D is perhaps TRBD1 (5 bases). The V end lost 2 bases, the J end lost 5 bases, and 9 bases lay between the germline ends. Germline V gene data show CDR1 as KGHSH and CDR2 as LQKENI. This CDR3 contains 14 residues. The CDR3 loop is CASSPAGPNEKLFF. CDR3 nucleotides: TGTGCCAGCTCACCAGCGGGGCCGAATGAAAAACTGTTTTTT. The whole variable domain, filled in from reference TRBV18 and TRBJ1-4, reads NAGVMQNPRHLVRRRGQEARLRCSPMKGHSHVYWYRQLPEEGLKFMVYLQKENIIDESGMPKERFSAEFPKEGPSILRIQQVVRGDSAAYFCASSPAGPNEKLFFGSGTQLSVL.

The chain couples TRBV7-8 to TRBJ2-1; 7 nucleotides agree with TRBD2. V gave up 4 bases and J gave up 8 bases; unmatched junction bases: 14. CDR3 length: 16 amino acids. The germline CDR1 and CDR2 sequences are SGHVS and FQNEAQ. The CDR3 loop is CASSSLRGGGDDEQFF. The CDR3 nucleotides read TGTGCCAGCAGCTCACTTAGGGGCGGGGGTGACGATGAGCAGTTCTTC.

The gene calls are TRBV25-1 and TRBJ1-3; TRBD1 matches 7 bases. Germline CDR1 and CDR2: MGHDK and SYGVNS. Trimming cost V 4 bases and J 2 bases; bases outside gene matches: 11. This CDR3 has 17 residues. This CDR3 is CASSGLWDSGTGNTIYF. For the CDR3, the DNA is TGTGCCAGCAGTGGCCTTTGGGACAGCGGGACTGGAAACACCATATATTTT.

This chain links TRBV28 with TRBJ1-1; D is possibly TRBD1 (5 bases). CDR1 and CDR2 (germline): MDHEN, SYDVKM. This CDR3 spans 14 amino acids. Trimming pared 2 bases from V and 1 base from J, leaving 8 bases between. The CDR3 spells CASSLVRANTEAFF. In nucleotides, the CDR3 is TGTGCCAGCAGTTTAGTCAGGGCGAACACTGAAGCTTTCTTT.

This rearrangement joins TRBV9 to TRBJ2-7; tentatively, D is TRBD2 (5 bases). Between the trimmed V and J ends, which lost 0 bases and 4 bases, there was a span of 23 bases. The germline V gene encodes CDR1 SGDLS and CDR2 YYNGEE. The CDR3 is 18 amino acids. The CDR3 DNA follows: TGTGCCAGCAGCGTAGGCGCTTCCGCAAACGGGATCTCTTACGAGCAGTACTTC. Protein product: CASSVGASANGISYEQYF.

The chain employs TRBV27 and TRBJ1-3; D is undetermined. Per the germline V gene, CDR1 is MNHEY and CDR2 is SMNVEV (reference sequence). The CDR3 runs to 13 residues. With 5 bases removed from V and 3 bases from J, the gap between germline ends came to 8 bases. CDR3 bases: TGTGCCAGCAGTATAAATCTTGGAAACACCATATATTTT. Translating gives CASSINLGNTIYF.

The rearrangement uses TRBV24-1 and TRBJ1-2; D may be TRBD1 (6 bases). The V gene's germline CDR1 is KGHDR and CDR2 SFDVKD. V lost 9 bases and J 4 bases, leaving 11 bases between the germline ends. The CDR3 covers 12 residues. Written as DNA, the CDR3 is TGTGCCACCCTCCCAGGGGCCTATGGCTACACCTTC. It yields the protein CATLPGAYGYTF.

The chain combines TRBV30 with TRBJ1-2; TRBD1 aligns across 7 bases. CDR1 is GTSNPN and CDR2 is SVGIG in the germline V gene (reference sequence). This CDR3 is built from 14 residues. V shed 3 bases and J 3 bases; nucleotides not matched to a gene: 7. DNA for the CDR3: TGTGCCTGGAGGATGACAGGGATTGACTATGGCTACACCTTC. It specifies CAWRMTGIDYGYTF.

The chain couples TRBV5-4 to TRBJ1-2; 7 bases are shared with TRBD1. J was trimmed by 5 bases and V by 1 base; bases with no gene match: 5. Germline CDR1 is SGHNT and CDR2 is YYREEE (reference sequence). The CDR3 loop spans 14 amino acids. The CDR3, as DNA: TGTGCCAGCAGCTTGAAGAGGGGGCCGTATGGCTACACCTTC. Its protein is CASSLKRGPYGYTF. Combining the CDR3 with reference TRBV5-4 and TRBJ1-2 gives the whole variable domain ETGVTQSPTHLIKTRGQQVTLRCSSQSGHNTVSWYQQALGQGPQFIFQYYREEENGRGNFPPRFSGLQFPNYSSELNVNALELDDSALYLCASSLKRGPYGYTFGSGTRLTVV.

The chain couples TRBV6-5 to TRBJ2-1, with D maybe TRBD1 (6 bases). This CDR3 is 13 amino acids long. V lost 5 bases and J lost 5, with 10 bases in between. Germline V lookup: CDR1 MNHEY, CDR2 SVGAGI. As DNA, the CDR3 is TGTGCCAGCAGTCGCAGGGGAGACAATGAGCAGTTCTTC. It codes for CASSRRGDNEQFF.

About this clone itself: This sample includes further DNA sequences coding for the same CDR3. This chain connects TRBV5-5 to TRBJ1-1; TRBD1 is a possible D gene (6 bases). The CDR3 has 14 residues. The ends were cut back, 0 bases at V and 4 bases at J, with 10 bases in the middle. CDR1 SGHKS and CDR2 YYEKEE come from the germline V gene (reference sequence). Written as DNA, the CDR3 is TGTGCCAGCAGCTTGGCTGGGGGGCTCACTGAAGCTTTCTTT. Its translation: CASSLAGGLTEAFF.